The clone carrying this T cell receptor beta chain was observed a handful of times. This entry comes from a study of shared clonotypes between healthy human individuals. The method was immunoSEQ multiplex PCR; TCRdb's version includes in-frame clones alone and lacks a portion of them. The sample lists around 700,000 clones; roughly 70% were seen once. Germline-derived CDR1 and CDR2 are MNHEY and SMNVEV (reference sequence). The V end was cut by 8 bases, the J end by 5 bases, with 17 bases between. CDR3 size: 14 residues. The sample comprised memory CD4+ T cells sorted from blood. Subset meaning: CD45RA-negative fraction. The rearrangement uses TRBV27 and TRBJ2-3, with TRBD2 as a possible D gene (6 bases). The TCR sequence derives from a woman aged 25 to 39 in good health. The CDR3 DNA reads TGTGCCAGCCACCGTGGCGGGACGGGAGATACGCAGTATTTT. This gives the protein CASHRGGTGDTQYF.